The text below deals with one TCR beta chain. Its matching antigen is unknown. This sample is drawn from a study of CD8+ T cells in alopecia areata. cDNA prepared by RNA extraction and subsequent reverse transcription served as the template for sequencing. Using immunoSEQ multiplex PCR, the repertoire was profiled, and TCRdb retains in-frame clones only, with some absent. The table records approximately 210,000 clones, over 60% of them present only once. The CDR3 has 14 residues. Deletions cut 6 bases from V and 0 bases from J, with 15 bases between. The germline V gene has CDR1 SQVTM and CDR2 ANQGSEA. As to treatment: oral pan-JAK inhibitor, 5-10 mg twice daily. Whole-study findings and limits: In blood and scalp, many expanded lesional clones persisted during tofacitinib. The study also sequences resident alphabeta T cells of normal skin in scalp samples. Expanded CD8+ clones among the top 100, as well as scalp clonality, were significantly decreased by tofacitinib.

This clonotype was sampled from a human donor with alopecia areata. The V and J genes are TRBV29-1 and TRBJ2-7; no definite D call. Specimen: CD4+ T cells sorted from blood, collected at week 44, from a patient treated with tofacitinib. CDR3: CSVVVPTGSYEQYF. The CDR3 DNA reads as TGCAGCGTCGTTGTCCCCACCGGCTCCTACGAGCAGTACTTC.